The clone carrying this T cell receptor beta chain was detected many times. Its antigen remains unknown. CDR1 MDHEN and CDR2 SYDVKM come from the germline V gene. This CDR3 region has 17 residues. V was trimmed by 4 bases and J by 0 bases, leaving 19 bases between them. The data derive from a study of spatial heterogeneity in lung cancer. Broader study findings: Counts of expanded intratumoral alpha and beta TCRs tracked tumor mutation counts.

The time point here: sample taken at primary tumor resection. Donation came from over 60 patients with untreated early-stage non-small cell lung cancer. Whole RNA from tumor, nontumor lung or frozen PBMC was sequenced unsorted. Via MiXCR, TCRdb re-called the 5' RACE reads, giving one row per CDR3 protein. The sample yields over 7,000 distinct CDR3 sequences, 6% to 9% seen once. This clonotype was sampled from a male donor with early-stage non-small cell lung cancer. The chain carries TRBV28 and TRBJ2-7, with a tentative D call TRBD2 (5 bases). Sequenced here: lung tumor tissue, sampled at surgery. The CDR3 sequence is CASSSSGGGRLSYEQYF. CDR3 nucleotide sequence: TGTGCCAGCAGTTCGAGTGGAGGTGGCCGTCTCTCCTACGAGCAGTACTTC.